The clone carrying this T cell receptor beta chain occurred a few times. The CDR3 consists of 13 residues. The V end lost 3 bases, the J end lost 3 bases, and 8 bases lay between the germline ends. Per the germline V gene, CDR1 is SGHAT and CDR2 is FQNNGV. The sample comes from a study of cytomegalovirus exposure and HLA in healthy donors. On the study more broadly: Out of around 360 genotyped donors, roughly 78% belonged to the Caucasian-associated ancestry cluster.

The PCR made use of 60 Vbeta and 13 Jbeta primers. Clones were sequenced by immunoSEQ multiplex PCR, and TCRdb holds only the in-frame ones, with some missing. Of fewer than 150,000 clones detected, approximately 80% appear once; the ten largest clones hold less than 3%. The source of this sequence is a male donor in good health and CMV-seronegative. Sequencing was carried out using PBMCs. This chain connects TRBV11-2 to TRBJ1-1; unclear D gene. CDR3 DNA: TGTGCCAGCAGCTTCGAAACGGACACTGAAGCTTTCTTT. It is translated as CASSFETDTEAFF.